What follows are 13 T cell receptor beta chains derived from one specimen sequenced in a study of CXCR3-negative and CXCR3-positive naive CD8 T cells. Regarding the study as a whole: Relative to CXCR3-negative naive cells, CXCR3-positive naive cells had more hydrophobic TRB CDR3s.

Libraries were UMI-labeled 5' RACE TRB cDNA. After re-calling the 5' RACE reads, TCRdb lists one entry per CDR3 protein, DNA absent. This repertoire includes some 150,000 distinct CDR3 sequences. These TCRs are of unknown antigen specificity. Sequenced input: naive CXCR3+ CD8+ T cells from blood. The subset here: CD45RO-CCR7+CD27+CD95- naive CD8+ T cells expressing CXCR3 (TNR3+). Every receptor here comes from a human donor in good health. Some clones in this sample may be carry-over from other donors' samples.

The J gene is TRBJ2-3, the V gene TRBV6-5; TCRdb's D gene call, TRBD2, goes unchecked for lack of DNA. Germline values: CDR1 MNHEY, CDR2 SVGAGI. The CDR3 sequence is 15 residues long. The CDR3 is CASSSLGLDTDTQYF.

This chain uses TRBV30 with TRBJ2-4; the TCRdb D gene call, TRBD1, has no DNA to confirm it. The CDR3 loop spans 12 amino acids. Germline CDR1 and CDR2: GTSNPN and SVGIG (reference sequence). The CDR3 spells CAWSPQGNIQYF.

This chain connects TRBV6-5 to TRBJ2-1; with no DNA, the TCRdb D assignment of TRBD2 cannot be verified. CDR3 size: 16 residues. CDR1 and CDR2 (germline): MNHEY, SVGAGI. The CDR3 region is CASSYTLAGPYNEQFF.

This CDR3 is CASSLAPGQESLYEQYF. The chain is built from TRBV7-9 and TRBJ2-7; TCRdb's D gene call, TRBD1, goes unchecked for lack of DNA. This CDR3 contains 17 residues. The germline gives CDR1 SEHNR, CDR2 FQNEAQ (reference sequence).

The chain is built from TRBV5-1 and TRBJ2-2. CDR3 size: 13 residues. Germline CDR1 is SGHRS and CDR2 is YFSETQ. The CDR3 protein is CASSLAAAGELFF.

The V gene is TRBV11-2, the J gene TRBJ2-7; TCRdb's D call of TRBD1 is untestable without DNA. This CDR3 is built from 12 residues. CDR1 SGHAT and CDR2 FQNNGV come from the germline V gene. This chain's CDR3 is CASSSWGHEQYF.

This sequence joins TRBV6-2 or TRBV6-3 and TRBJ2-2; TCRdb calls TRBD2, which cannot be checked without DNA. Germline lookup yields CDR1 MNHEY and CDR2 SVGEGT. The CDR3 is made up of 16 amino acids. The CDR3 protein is CASSYLEEGRAGELFF.

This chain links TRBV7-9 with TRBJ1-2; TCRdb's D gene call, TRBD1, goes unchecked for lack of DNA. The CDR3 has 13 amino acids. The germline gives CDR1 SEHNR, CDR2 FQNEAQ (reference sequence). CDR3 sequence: CASSLVQVDGYTF.

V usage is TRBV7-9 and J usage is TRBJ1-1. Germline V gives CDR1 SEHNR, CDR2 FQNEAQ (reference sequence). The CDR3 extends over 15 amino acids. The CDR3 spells CASSPAGPGFAEAFF.

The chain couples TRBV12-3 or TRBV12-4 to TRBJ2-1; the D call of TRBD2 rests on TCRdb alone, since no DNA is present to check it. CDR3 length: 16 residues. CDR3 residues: CASRHPGLAVYNEQFF.

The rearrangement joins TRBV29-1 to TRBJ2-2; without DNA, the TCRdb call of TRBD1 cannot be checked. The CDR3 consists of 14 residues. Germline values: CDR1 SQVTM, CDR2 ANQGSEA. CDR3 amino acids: CSVERTGYTGELFF.

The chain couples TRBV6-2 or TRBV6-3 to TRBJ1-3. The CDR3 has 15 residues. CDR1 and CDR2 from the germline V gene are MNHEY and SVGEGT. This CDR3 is CASSLELVSGNTIYF.

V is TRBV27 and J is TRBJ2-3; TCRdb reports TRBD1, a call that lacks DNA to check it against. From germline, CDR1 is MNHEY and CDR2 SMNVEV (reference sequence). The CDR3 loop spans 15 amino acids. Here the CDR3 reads CASSETAPSSDTQYF.